These T cell receptor beta chains were read from a single sample in a study of beta chain features in type 1 diabetes. Data came from immunoSEQ multiplex PCR; TCRdb stores just in-frame clones and leaves some out. Of about 270,000 clones detected, over 11% appear once; the ten largest clones hold roughly 0.018%. Sequenced: naive CD4+ T cells from blood. The receptors stem from a man younger than 45 with type 1 diabetes. CDR3s include the opening cysteine and the closing phenylalanine or tryptophan. Fields, in order: clone size, V gene, J gene, D gene, CDR3 protein, CDR3 DNA. A D gene is named only where the DNA matches it firmly. Size is omitted from some rows. Given values are once, few, many or a class for expanded clones.

few	TRBV5-1	TRBJ2-1	.	CASSLARNNEQFF	TGCGCCAGCAGCTTGGCGCGTAACAATGAGCAGTTCTTC
.	TRBV28	TRBJ1-2	.	CASTGGGNYGYTF	TGTGCCAGCACCGGCGGAGGGAACTATGGCTACACCTTC
.	TRBV11-2	TRBJ2-5	TRBD2	CASSTSGIQETQYF	TGTGCCAGCAGCACTAGCGGGATCCAAGAGACCCAGTACTTC
few	TRBV5-1	TRBJ2-1	.	CASSLTSTSYNEQFF	TGCGCCAGCAGCCTAACTAGCACGTCCTACAATGAGCAGTTCTTC
few	TRBV6-6	TRBJ2-7	TRBD2	CASSSLAYEQYF	TGTGCCAGCAGTTCACTAGCGTACGAGCAGTACTTC
.	TRBV6-5	TRBJ2-5	.	CASSYLGASSQETQYF	TGTGCCAGCAGTTACCTCGGCGCTAGTTCCCAAGAGACCCAGTACTTC
.	TRBV18	TRBJ2-3	TRBD2	CASSPPGLAGAVGTDTQYF	TGTGCCAGCTCACCTCCGGGACTAGCGGGAGCTGTAGGCACAGATACGCAGTATTTT
.	TRBV6-6	TRBJ1-1	.	CASSILGTPATEAFF	TGTGCCAGCAGCATACTCGGGACACCAGCCACTGAAGCTTTCTTT
.	TRBV29-1	TRBJ2-5	TRBD1	CSAGQGQETQYF	TGCAGCGCCGGACAGGGGCAAGAGACCCAGTACTTC
few	TRBV29-1	TRBJ2-3	TRBD2	CSVEAAGGGDTQYF	TGCAGCGTTGAAGCCGCGGGAGGTGGAGATACGCAGTATTTT
few	TRBV28	TRBJ1-2	TRBD1	CASRQGGMYGYTF	TGTGCCAGCAGGCAGGGGGGAATGTATGGCTACACCTTC
.	TRBV28	TRBJ2-7	.	CASSDILGGARTYEQYF	TGTGCCAGCAGTGACATCCTGGGGGGGGCCCGCACGTACGAGCAGTACTTC
few	TRBV5-1	TRBJ2-5	TRBD2	CASRPRDYQRGMGETQYF	TGCGCCAGCAGACCACGGGACTACCAACGAGGGATGGGGGAGACCCAGTACTTC
.	TRBV7-9	TRBJ1-2	.	CASSVLTENYGYTF	TGTGCCAGCAGCGTCCTTACTGAGAACTATGGCTACACCTTC
few	TRBV2	TRBJ1-5	.	CASRGFGNQPQHF	TGTGCCAGCAGGGGTTTCGGGAATCAGCCCCAGCATTTT
few	TRBV5-4	TRBJ2-7	.	CASSLQGIRDEQYF	TGTGCCAGCAGCTTGCAGGGCATAAGAGACGAGCAGTACTTC
.	TRBV7-9	TRBJ1-1	.	CASSLALAWGITEAFF	TGTGCCAGCAGCTTAGCCCTTGCATGGGGCATCACTGAAGCTTTCTTT
few	TRBV5-4	TRBJ1-2	.	CASSFLSNSNTNYGYTF	TGTGCCAGCAGCTTCCTGTCGAACAGTAATACAAACTATGGCTACACCTTC
few	TRBV4-1	TRBJ2-1	.	CASSQETLTEGPNEQFF	TGCGCCAGCAGCCAAGAAACGTTGACGGAGGGACCCAATGAGCAGTTCTTC
.	TRBV6-6	TRBJ2-3	TRBD2	CASRKLAGPSTDTQYF	TGTGCCAGCAGAAAGCTAGCGGGCCCCAGCACAGATACGCAGTATTTT